Below, 21 T cell receptor beta chains from the same sample are listed, as sequenced in a study of vaccination effects on CD4 cells after COVID-19. The data were produced by immunoSEQ multiplex PCR, yet TCRdb's version contains in-frame clones alone and is incomplete. The data show about 24,000 clones, with over 75% seen just once and 23% held by the top ten. In the ViraFEST assay, antigen-specific CD4+ clonotypes were identified by expansion after peptide-pool stimulation. Following 10 days of culture, CD4+ T cells were isolated. Two doses of either BNT162b2 or mRNA-1273 were given to each participant. Their specific antigens are unknown. The sequencing used CD4+ T cells from PBMCs cultured with HCoV-NL63 spike peptides, collected after COVID-19 vaccination. Receptors were obtained from a human donor who received a COVID-19 vaccine.

This chain uses TRBV6-5 with TRBJ1-3; tentative D call: TRBD1 (6 bases). The germline V and J ends were trimmed by 0 bases and 1 base, with 7 bases remaining between them. The CDR3 sequence is 15 residues long. Germline CDR1 is MNHEY and CDR2 is SVGAGI. The chain's CDR3 is CASSYSTGSGNTIYF. The DNA of the CDR3 is TGTGCCAGCAGTTACTCGACAGGTTCTGGAAACACCATATATTTT.

The chain carries TRBV5-1 and TRBJ2-5; D may be TRBD1 (5 bases). The germline V and J ends were trimmed by 3 bases and 1 base, with 7 bases remaining between them. This CDR3 region has 13 residues. Germline lookup yields CDR1 SGHRS and CDR2 YFSETQ. The CDR3 DNA reads as TGCGCCAGCAGCTCTACAGGCCAAGAGACCCAGTACTTC. It is translated as CASSSTGQETQYF.

The rearrangement uses TRBV7-6 and TRBJ2-3; 12 nucleotides match TRBD2. The CDR3 is 15 amino acids. Losses at the gene ends were 5 bases for V and 6 bases for J; bases not matched to a gene: 6. CDR1 SGHVS and CDR2 FNYEAQ come from the germline V gene. The CDR3 bases are TGTGCCAGCAGCAATCTAGCGGGAGGGCCTGATACGCAGTATTTT. It translates to CASSNLAGGPDTQYF.

The V and J genes are TRBV6-5 and TRBJ1-5; D is undetermined. Trimming removed 7 bases from V and 0 bases from J, with 4 bases in between. CDR1 and CDR2 from the germline V gene are MNHEY and SVGAGI. The CDR3 covers 12 residues. The CDR3 spells CASTLSNQPQHF. CDR3 DNA: TGTGCCAGCACCCTTAGCAATCAGCCCCAGCATTTT.

The rearrangement uses TRBV19 and TRBJ2-3; D is perhaps TRBD2 (5 bases). Looked up from germline, CDR1 is LNHDA and CDR2 is SQIVND (reference sequence). V was trimmed by 3 bases and J by 2 bases, leaving 12 bases between them. The CDR3 runs 15 residues. The CDR3 protein is CASSIGLSSTDTQYF. The CDR3 nucleotides read TGTGCCAGTAGTATTGGACTTTCCTCCACAGATACGCAGTATTTT.

This chain joins TRBV10-2 and TRBJ1-1, with 10 positions matching TRBD1. The germline V gene has CDR1 WSHSY and CDR2 SAAADI. This CDR3 is 15 amino acids long. The V segment lost 5 bases and the J segment 3 bases; nucleotides outside the gene matches: 6. CDR3 nucleotides: TGCGCCAGCAGTTTCCCGGGACAGGGGCACACTGAAGCTTTCTTT. Translation: CASSFPGQGHTEAFF.

The rearrangement uses TRBV28 and TRBJ1-5, with D perhaps TRBD1 (5 bases). This CDR3 has 18 amino acids. V was shortened by 5 bases and J by 6 bases, with 26 bases between the two germline ends. Germline CDR1 is MDHEN and CDR2 is SYDVKM. This CDR3 reads CASSPPSSGGGEGQPQHF. The CDR3, as DNA: TGTGCCAGCAGTCCCCCCTCGTCAGGCGGGGGAGAGGGTCAGCCCCAGCATTTT.

This clone appeared a few times. The V gene is TRBV30, the J gene TRBJ1-1; maybe TRBD1 (6 bases). This CDR3 region has 13 residues. The germline CDR1 and CDR2 sequences are GTSNPN and SVGIG (reference sequence). Trimming removed 5 bases at V and 4 bases at J, with 14 bases between. The CDR3 coding sequence is TGTGCCTGGGGCAGGGGTTTGGGCACTGAAGCTTTCTTT. This sequence encodes CAWGRGLGTEAFF.

J is TRBJ1-6 and V is TRBV27, with unresolved D. This CDR3 contains 16 residues. V lost 6 bases to trimming and J lost 3 bases, with 15 bases between them. Germline assignment: CDR1 MNHEY and CDR2 SMNVEV (reference sequence). CDR3 DNA sequence: TGTGCCAGCAGGACTGATAGGACGCACTATAATTCACCCCTCCACTTT. Amino acid sequence: CASRTDRTHYNSPLHF.

The chain uses TRBV6-2 or TRBV6-3 and TRBJ1-2, with D maybe TRBD1 (6 bases). Trimming removed 6 bases at V and 8 bases at J, with 10 bases between. The germline CDR1 and CDR2 sequences are MNHEY and SVGEGT. This CDR3 has 11 amino acids. CDR3 DNA sequence: TGTGCCAGCAGCCTGGGGGGCGGCTACACCTTC. Amino acids: CASSLGGGYTF.

The V gene is TRBV10-3, the J gene TRBJ2-1, with D perhaps TRBD1 or TRBD2 (6 bases each). V was trimmed by 7 bases and J by 6 bases, leaving 16 bases between them. Germline V lookup: CDR1 ENHRY, CDR2 SYGVKD. This CDR3 spans 14 amino acids. The CDR3 sequence is CAINKGGVGNEQFF. The CDR3 coding sequence is TGTGCCATCAACAAGGGGGGAGTGGGCAATGAGCAGTTCTTC.

The chain is built from TRBV12-5 and TRBJ1-1; no clear D gene. Per germline, CDR1 LGHNT and CDR2 FRNRAP. Deletions cut 2 bases from V and 3 bases from J, with 22 bases between. There are 18 residues in the CDR3. The CDR3 DNA reads as TGTGCTAGTGGTTTGCTGCAGGCGGGCCCAGAGTTCGACACTGAAGCTTTCTTT. Protein sequence: CASGLLQAGPEFDTEAFF.

The rearrangement links TRBV7-2 to TRBJ2-3, with D perhaps matching TRBD2 (5 bases). The CDR3 length is 15 residues. Germline V CDR1 and CDR2: SGHTA, FQGNSA. Between the trimmed V and J ends, which lost 5 bases and 8 bases, there was a span of 20 bases. The CDR3 DNA reads as TGTGCCAGCAGCGCGAATCAACTACGGAGCGGTACGCAGTATTTT. Amino acids: CASSANQLRSGTQYF.

The chain employs TRBV3-1 (or the pseudogene TRBV3-2) and TRBJ2-5; weak D call: TRBD1 (5 bases). Trimming took 4 bases from V and 5 from J, leaving 11 bases between them. There are 13 residues in the CDR3. CDR1 and CDR2 (germline): LGHDT, YNNKEL (reference sequence). CDR3: CASSPPGMETQYF. CDR3 DNA: TGTGCCAGCAGCCCCCCAGGGATGGAGACCCAGTACTTC.

This clone came up a few times. The chain links TRBV5-8 to TRBJ1-2; possibly TRBD1 for D (6 bases). The CDR3 length is 14 residues. Trimming shortened V by 2 bases and J by 4 bases, and 12 bases separated the two germline ends. Germline V lookup: CDR1 SGHTS, CDR2 YDEGEE. The CDR3 coding sequence is TGTGCCAGCAGCTTAGGGGGAGTTGGCTATGGCTACACCTTC. Translated, it gives CASSLGGVGYGYTF.

The V gene is TRBV11-2, the J gene TRBJ2-7; 11 bases fit TRBD2. Trimming removed 6 bases from V and 8 bases from J; junction bases left unmatched: 9. The CDR3 extends over 14 amino acids. CDR1 and CDR2 (germline): SGHAT, FQNNGV. The CDR3 region has the DNA TGTGCCAGCAGTGTGGAGACTAGCGGGATCAAGCAGTACTTC. It codes for CASSVETSGIKQYF.

This clone was detected only once. The chain has TRBV3-1 (or the pseudogene TRBV3-2) and TRBJ1-1; D not resolved. Germline V gene sequence: CDR1 LGHDT, CDR2 YNNKEL (reference sequence). This CDR3 spans 14 amino acids. The ends were cut back, 4 bases at V and 4 bases at J, with 13 bases in the middle. CDR3 in amino acids: CASSLTGSRTEAFF. The CDR3 region has the DNA TGTGCCAGCAGCCTTACCGGGTCTCGCACTGAAGCTTTCTTT.

The rearrangement links TRBV5-4 to TRBJ2-5; 12 bases map to TRBD2. V trimming: 8 bases; J trimming: 2 bases; junction bases outside the gene matches: 7. Germline assignment: CDR1 SGHNT and CDR2 YYREEE (reference sequence). This CDR3 spans 15 amino acids. The CDR3 here is CASSPLAGGQETQYF. Written as DNA, the CDR3 is TGTGCCAGTTCTCCACTAGCGGGGGGACAAGAGACCCAGTACTTC. The complete variable domain, with remaining parts taken from reference TRBV5-4 and TRBJ2-5, reads ETGVTQSPTHLIKTRGQQVTLRCSSQSGHNTVSWYQQALGQGPQFIFQYYREEENGRGNFPPRFSGLQFPNYSSELNVNALELDDSALYLCASSPLAGGQETQYFGPGTRLLVL.

This chain connects TRBV6-2 or TRBV6-3 to TRBJ1-1; the D is unclear. CDR3 length: 15 residues. The germline CDR1 and CDR2 sequences are MNHEY and SVGEGT. V shed 5 bases and J shed 6 bases, with 19 bases lying between them. Written as DNA, the CDR3 is TGTGCCAGCAGTAACCGCTTCCGATCGCACGCTGAAGCTTTCTTT. This encodes CASSNRFRSHAEAFF.

The V call is TRBV15, the J call TRBJ2-7, with D unresolved. From germline, CDR1 is LNHNV and CDR2 YYDKDF (reference sequence). The length of the CDR3 is 16 residues. V was shortened by 1 base and J by 3 bases, with 16 bases between the two germline ends. The CDR3 sequence is CATSRGPLVDGYEQYF. DNA for the CDR3: TGTGCCACCAGCAGAGGCCCCTTGGTGGACGGCTACGAGCAGTACTTC.

The chain is built from TRBV15 and TRBJ2-1; 12 bases agree with TRBD2. Per the germline V gene, CDR1 is LNHNV and CDR2 is YYDKDF (reference sequence). The CDR3 totals 17 residues. V lost 2 bases, J lost 2 bases, and 4 bases stayed unmatched. CDR3 bases: TGTGCCACCAGCAGATCCGGACTAGCGGGAACCTACAATGAGCAGTTCTTC. The encoded protein is CATSRSGLAGTYNEQFF.